The TCR beta chain described here comes from a study of cytomegalovirus exposure and HLA in healthy donors. Study results and limitations: In a later analysis, productive TCRs from donors in an Asian-associated ancestry cluster reportedly carried fewer N-insertions than the cohort mean. Productive status was seen about 90% or about 30% of the time for most TCR beta V segments in an earlier analysis. Investigators reported 150 to 200 TCR beta chains as tied to cytomegalovirus. Exclusion applied to some V segments, including TRBV6-2 and TRBV6-3, as they were indistinguishable.

The CDR3 has 15 residues. Per germline, CDR1 GTSNPN and CDR2 SVGIG (reference sequence). The V and J ends lost 6 bases and 3 bases, in that order; junction bases with no gene match: 9. The PCR had 60 Vbeta and 13 Jbeta primers. Using immunoSEQ multiplex PCR, the repertoire was profiled, and TCRdb retains in-frame clones only, with some absent. The sample consists of roughly 110,000 clones, over 70% of them appearing once. As concerns this clone: Its antigen is unknown. Distinct nucleotide sequences in the sample also encode this CDR3.

The chain employs TRBV30 and TRBJ2-3, with 10 bases aligning to TRBD2. Input material: PBMCs. This TCR derives from a boy under 18 in good health and CMV-seronegative. For the CDR3, the DNA is TGTGCCTGCCGAGGGAGCGGGGGGGGAACAGATACGCAGTATTTT. Residues: CACRGSGGGTDTQYF.